This is a list of T cell receptor beta chains from one sample in a study of cytomegalovirus exposure and HLA in healthy donors. Profiled with immunoSEQ multiplex PCR; TCRdb holds only in-frame clones, not every one. This sample has approximately 190,000 clones, with roughly 87% found just once. The sample was PBMCs. These receptors all come from a boy between 2 and 10 years old in good health and CMV-seronegative. Each CDR3 is given with its conserved first and last residue. A D gene is named only where the DNA matches it firmly. Expanded clones get a size class; other rows say once, few or many, or leave the size out.

V gene	D gene	J gene	clone size	CDR3 DNA	CDR3 protein
TRBV4-2	.	TRBJ2-5	.	TGTGCCAGCAGCCACGGACGGGGAGAGACCCAGTACTTC	CASSHGRGETQYF
TRBV5-1	TRBD1	TRBJ2-2	.	TGCGCCAGCAGCTTGGTGGGACAGCCTAACACCGGGGAGCTGTTTTTT	CASSLVGQPNTGELFF
TRBV18	.	TRBJ1-1	.	TGTGCCAGCTCACCACTGCGGGGGCGACAGCAGAACACTGAAGCTTTCTTT	CASSPLRGRQQNTEAFF
TRBV18	.	TRBJ1-1	.	TGTGCCAGCTCACAGGGGCGTGACACTGAAGCTTTCTTT	CASSQGRDTEAFF
TRBV4-1	.	TRBJ2-2	.	TGCGCCAGCAGCCAAGCGGGGGGCAACACCGGGGAGCTGTTTTTT	CASSQAGGNTGELFF
TRBV5-1	TRBD2	TRBJ2-1	.	TGCGCCAGCAGCTTGCCCGGTCTAGCGGGGTCCAATGAGCAGTTCTTC	CASSLPGLAGSNEQFF
TRBV19	.	TRBJ1-3	.	TGTGCCAGTAGTATCGAGGGGACTGTGAGGAACACCATATATTTT	CASSIEGTVRNTIYF
TRBV19	.	TRBJ1-2	.	TGTGCCAGTAGTATATCCTGGACGGACAGCTCTAACTATGGCTACACCTTC	CASSISWTDSSNYGYTF
TRBV28	.	TRBJ2-7	.	TGTGCCAGCAGTTTTCCTGGACAGTACTCCTACGAGCAGTACTTC	CASSFPGQYSYEQYF
TRBV19	.	TRBJ2-7	.	TGTGCCAGTAGTCCGACAGGATACTACGAGCAGTACTTC	CASSPTGYYEQYF
TRBV7-3	.	TRBJ2-5	.	TGTGCCAGCAGCCAACCCGGACAGACCCAAGAGACCCAGTACTTC	CASSQPGQTQETQYF
TRBV28	TRBD1	TRBJ1-1	.	TGTGCCAGCAGCCAGCCCGGGGTGACAGGGACCACTGAAGCTTTCTTT	CASSQPGVTGTTEAFF
TRBV4-2	.	TRBJ1-1	.	TGTGCCAGCAGCCGGACAGTGAACACTGAAGCTTTCTTT	CASSRTVNTEAFF
TRBV19	.	TRBJ1-5	.	TGTGCCAGTAGTTCGTCCAGGGCCGTAGGTCAGCCCCAGCATTTT	CASSSSRAVGQPQHF
TRBV28	TRBD1	TRBJ1-6	.	TGTGCCGTTTCCGGGACAGGGGATAATTCACCCCTCCACTTT	CAVSGTGDNSPLHF
TRBV28	TRBD1	TRBJ1-2	.	TGTGCCAGCAGTTTGACAGGGCGTGTGGGCTACACCTTC	CASSLTGRVGYTF
TRBV28	TRBD1	TRBJ2-1	.	TGTGCCAGCAGTTCCATCGGGACAGGGGTAGTCAATGAGCAGTTCTTC	CASSSIGTGVVNEQFF
TRBV9	.	TRBJ2-3	once	TGTGCCAGCAGCCCCTCCCGAGAAATAGATACGCAGTATTTT	CASSPSREIDTQYF
TRBV2	.	TRBJ1-2	.	TGTGCCAGCAGTGAGCGCTTCTATGGCTACACCTTC	CASSERFYGYTF
TRBV20-1	.	TRBJ2-7	.	TGCAGTGCTAGAGATTATAGCGAGCAGTACTTC	CSARDYSEQYF